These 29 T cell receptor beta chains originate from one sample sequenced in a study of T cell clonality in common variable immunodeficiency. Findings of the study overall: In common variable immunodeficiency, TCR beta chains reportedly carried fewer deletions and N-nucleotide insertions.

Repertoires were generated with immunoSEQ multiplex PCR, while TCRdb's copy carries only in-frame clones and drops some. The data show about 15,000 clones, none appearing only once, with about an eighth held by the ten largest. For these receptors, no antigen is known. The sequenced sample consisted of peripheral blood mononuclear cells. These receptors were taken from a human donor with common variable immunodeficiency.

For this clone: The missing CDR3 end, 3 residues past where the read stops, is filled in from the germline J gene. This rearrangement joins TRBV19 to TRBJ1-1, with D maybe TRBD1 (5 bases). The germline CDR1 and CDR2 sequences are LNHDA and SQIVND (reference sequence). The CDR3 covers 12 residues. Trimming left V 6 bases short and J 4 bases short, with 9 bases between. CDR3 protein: CASRAGGTEAFF. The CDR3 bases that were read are TGTGCCAGTAGAGCGGGGGGCACTGAA.

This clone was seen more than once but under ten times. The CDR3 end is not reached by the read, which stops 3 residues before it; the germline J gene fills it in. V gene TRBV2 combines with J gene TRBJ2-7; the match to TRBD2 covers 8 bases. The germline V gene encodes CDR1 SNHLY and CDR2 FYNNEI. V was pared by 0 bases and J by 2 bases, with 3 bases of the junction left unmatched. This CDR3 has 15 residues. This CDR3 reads CASSEAWRGAYEQYF. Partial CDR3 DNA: TGTGCCAGCAGTGAAGCTTGGCGGGGGGCCTACGAG.

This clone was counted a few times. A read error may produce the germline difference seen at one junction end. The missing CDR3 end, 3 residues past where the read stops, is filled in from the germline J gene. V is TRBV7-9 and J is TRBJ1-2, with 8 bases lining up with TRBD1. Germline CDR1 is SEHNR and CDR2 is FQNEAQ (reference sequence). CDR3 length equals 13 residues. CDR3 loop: CSSSLDRGWGYTF. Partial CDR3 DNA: TGTTCCAGCAGCTTAGACAGGGGCTGGGGC.

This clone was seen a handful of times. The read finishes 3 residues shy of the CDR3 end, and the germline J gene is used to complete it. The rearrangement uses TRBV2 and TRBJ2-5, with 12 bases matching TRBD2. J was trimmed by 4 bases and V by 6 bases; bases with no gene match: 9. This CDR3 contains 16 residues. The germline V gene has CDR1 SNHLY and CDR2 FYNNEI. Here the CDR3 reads CASRNSASGGAETQYF. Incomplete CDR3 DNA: TGTGCCAGCAGGAATAGTGCTAGCGGGGGGGCAGAGACC. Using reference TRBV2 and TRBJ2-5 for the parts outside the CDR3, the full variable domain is EPEVTQTPSHQVTQMGQEVILRCVPISNHLYFYWYRQILGQKVEFLVSFYNNEISEKSEIFDDQFSVERPDGSNFTLKIRSTKLEDSAMYFCASRNSASGGAETQYFGPGTRLLVL.

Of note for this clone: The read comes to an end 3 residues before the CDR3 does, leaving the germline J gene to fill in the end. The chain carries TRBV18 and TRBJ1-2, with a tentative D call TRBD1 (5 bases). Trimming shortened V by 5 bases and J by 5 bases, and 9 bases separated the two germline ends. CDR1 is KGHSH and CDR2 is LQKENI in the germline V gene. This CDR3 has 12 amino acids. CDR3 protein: CASSSGQYGYTF. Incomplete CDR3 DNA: TGTGCCAGCTCATCCGGACAATATGGC.

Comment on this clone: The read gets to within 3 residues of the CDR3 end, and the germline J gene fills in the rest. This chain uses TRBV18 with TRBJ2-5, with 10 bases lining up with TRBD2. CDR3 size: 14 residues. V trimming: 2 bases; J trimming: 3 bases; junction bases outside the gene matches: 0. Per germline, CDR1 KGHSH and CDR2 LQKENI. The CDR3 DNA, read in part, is TGTGCCAGCTCACCAACTAGCGGGGAAGAGACC. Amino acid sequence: CASSPTSGEET. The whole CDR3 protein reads CASSPTSGEETQYF.

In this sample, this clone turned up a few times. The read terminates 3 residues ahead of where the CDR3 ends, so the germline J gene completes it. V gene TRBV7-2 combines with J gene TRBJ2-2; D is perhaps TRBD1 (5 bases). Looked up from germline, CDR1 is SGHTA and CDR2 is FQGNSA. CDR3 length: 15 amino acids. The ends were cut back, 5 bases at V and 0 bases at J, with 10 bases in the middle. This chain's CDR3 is CASSAGHANTGELFF. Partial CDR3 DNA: TGTGCCAGCAGCGCCGGACACGCGAACACCGGGGAG.

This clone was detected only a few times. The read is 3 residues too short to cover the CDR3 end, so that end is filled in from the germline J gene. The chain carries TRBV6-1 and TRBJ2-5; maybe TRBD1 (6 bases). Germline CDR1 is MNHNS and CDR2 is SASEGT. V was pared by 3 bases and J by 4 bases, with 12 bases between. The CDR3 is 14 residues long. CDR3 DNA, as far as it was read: TGTGCCAGCAGTGATGGGGTAGGGGGAGAGACC. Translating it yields CASSDGVGGET. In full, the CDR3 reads CASSDGVGGETQYF.

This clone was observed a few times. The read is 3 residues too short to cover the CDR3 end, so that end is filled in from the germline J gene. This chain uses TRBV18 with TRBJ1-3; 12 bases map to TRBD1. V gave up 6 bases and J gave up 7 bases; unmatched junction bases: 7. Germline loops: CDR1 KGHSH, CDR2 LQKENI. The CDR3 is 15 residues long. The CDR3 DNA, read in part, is TGTGCCAGCTCCCCCACGGGACAGGGGGCGAACACC. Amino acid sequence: CASSPTGQGANT. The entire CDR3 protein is CASSPTGQGANTIYF.

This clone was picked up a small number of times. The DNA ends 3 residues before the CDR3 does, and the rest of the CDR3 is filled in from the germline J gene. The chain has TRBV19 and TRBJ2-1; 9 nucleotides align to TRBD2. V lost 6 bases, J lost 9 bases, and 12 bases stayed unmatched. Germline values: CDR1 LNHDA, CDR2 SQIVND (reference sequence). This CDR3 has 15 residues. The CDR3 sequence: CASRVTSSGRGEQFF. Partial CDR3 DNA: TGTGCCAGTAGAGTCACAAGTAGCGGGAGAGGTGAG. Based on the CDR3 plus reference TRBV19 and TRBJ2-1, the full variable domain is DGGITQSPKYLFRKEGQNVTLSCEQNLNHDAMYWYRQDPGQGLRLIYYSQIVNDFQKGDIAEGYSVSREKKESFPLTVTSAQKNPTAFYLCASRVTSSGRGEQFFGPGTRLTVL.

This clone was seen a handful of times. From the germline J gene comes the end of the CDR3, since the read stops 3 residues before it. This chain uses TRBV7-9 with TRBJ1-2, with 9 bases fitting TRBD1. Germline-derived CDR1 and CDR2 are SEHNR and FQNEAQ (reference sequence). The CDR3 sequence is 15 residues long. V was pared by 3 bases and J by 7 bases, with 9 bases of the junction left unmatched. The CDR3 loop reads CASSFPLQGAGGYTF. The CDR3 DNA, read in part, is TGTGCCAGCAGCTTCCCGCTACAGGGGGCAGGTGGC.

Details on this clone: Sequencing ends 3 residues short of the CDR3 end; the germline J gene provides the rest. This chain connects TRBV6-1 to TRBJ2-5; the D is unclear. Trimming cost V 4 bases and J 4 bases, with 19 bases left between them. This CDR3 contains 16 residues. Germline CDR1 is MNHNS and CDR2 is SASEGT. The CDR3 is CASSARGQLGGETQYF. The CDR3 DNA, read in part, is TGTGCCAGCAGTGCCCGTGGTCAATTAGGCGGAGAGACC.

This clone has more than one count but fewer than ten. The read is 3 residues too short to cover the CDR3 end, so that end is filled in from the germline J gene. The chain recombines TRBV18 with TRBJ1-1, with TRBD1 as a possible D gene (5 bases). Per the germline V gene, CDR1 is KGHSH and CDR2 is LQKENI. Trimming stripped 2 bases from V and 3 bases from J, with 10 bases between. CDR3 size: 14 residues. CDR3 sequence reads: CASSPKTGDTEAFF. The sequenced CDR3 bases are TGTGCCAGCTCACCAAAGACGGGGGACACTGAA.

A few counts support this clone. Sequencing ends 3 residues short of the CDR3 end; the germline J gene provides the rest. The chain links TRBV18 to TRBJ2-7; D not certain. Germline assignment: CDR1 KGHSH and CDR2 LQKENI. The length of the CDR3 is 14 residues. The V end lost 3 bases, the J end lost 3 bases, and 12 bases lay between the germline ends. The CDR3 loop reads CASSPSSGIYEQYF. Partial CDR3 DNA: TGTGCCAGCTCACCCTCGTCAGGCATCTACGAG.

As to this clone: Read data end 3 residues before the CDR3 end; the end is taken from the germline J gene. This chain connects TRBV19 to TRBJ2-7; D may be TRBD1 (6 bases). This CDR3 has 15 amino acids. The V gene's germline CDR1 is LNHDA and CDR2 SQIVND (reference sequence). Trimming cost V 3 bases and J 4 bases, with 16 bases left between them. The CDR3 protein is CASSMIAKGEYEQYF. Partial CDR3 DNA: TGTGCCAGTAGTATGATAGCCAAGGGGGAGTACGAG.

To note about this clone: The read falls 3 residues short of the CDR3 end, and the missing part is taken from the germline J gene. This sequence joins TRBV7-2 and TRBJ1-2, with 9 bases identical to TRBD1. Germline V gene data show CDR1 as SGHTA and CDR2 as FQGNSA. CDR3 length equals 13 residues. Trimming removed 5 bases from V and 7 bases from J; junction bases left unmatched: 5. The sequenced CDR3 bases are TGTGCCAGCAGCCCGGACAGGGGCTCTGGC. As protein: CASSPDRGSG. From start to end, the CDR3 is CASSPDRGSGYTF.

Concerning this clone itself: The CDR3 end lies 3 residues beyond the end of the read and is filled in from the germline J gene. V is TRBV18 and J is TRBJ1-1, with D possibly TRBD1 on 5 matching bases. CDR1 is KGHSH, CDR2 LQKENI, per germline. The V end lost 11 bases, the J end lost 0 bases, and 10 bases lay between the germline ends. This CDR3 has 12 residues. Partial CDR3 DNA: TGTGCCGGGAGGGGCATGAACACTGAA. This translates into CAGRGMNTE. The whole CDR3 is CAGRGMNTEAFF.

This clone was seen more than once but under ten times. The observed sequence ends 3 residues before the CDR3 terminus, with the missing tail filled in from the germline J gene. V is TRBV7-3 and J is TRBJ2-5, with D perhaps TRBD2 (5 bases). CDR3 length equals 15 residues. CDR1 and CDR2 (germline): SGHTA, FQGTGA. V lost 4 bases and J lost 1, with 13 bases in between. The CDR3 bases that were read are TGTGCCAGCAGCTCCCGGGGTAGTGGCCAAGAGACC. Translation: CASSSRGSGQET. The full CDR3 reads CASSSRGSGQETQYF.

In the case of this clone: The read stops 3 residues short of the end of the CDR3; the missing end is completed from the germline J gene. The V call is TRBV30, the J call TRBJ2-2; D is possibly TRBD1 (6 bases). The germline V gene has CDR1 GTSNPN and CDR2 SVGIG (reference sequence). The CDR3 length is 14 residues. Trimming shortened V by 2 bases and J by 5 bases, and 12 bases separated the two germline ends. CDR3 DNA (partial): TGTGCCTGGAGTCTCAGGGGATGGACCGGGGAG. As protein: CAWSLRGWTGE. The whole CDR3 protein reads CAWSLRGWTGELFF. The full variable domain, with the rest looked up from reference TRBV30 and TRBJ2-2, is SQTIHQWPATLVQPVGSPLSLECTVEGTSNPNLYWYRQAAGRGLQLLFYSVGIGQISSEVPQNLSASRPQDRQFILSSKKLLLSDSGFYLCAWSLRGWTGELFFGEGSRLTVL.

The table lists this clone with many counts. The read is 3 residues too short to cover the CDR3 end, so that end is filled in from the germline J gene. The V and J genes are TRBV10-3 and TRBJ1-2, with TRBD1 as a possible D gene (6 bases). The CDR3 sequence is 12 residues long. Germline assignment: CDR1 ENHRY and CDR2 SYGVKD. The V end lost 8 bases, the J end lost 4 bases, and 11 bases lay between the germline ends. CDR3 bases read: TGTGCCATCGGGGACATCGGCTATGGC. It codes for CAIGDIGYG. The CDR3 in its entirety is CAIGDIGYGYTF.

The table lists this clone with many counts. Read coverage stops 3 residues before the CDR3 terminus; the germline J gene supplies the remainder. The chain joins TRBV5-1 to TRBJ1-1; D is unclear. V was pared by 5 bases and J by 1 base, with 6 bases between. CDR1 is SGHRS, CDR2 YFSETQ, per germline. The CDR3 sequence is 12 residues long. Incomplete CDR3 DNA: TGCGCCAGCAGGAACTCGAACACTGAA. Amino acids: CASRNSNTE. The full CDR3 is CASRNSNTEAFF.

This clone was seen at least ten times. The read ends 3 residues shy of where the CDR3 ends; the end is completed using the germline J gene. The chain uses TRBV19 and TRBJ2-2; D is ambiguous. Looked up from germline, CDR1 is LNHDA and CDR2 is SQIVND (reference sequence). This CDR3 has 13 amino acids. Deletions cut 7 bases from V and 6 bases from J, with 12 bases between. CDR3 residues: CASTLGEAGELFF. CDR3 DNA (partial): TGTGCCAGTACCCTGGGCGAAGCCGGGGAG.

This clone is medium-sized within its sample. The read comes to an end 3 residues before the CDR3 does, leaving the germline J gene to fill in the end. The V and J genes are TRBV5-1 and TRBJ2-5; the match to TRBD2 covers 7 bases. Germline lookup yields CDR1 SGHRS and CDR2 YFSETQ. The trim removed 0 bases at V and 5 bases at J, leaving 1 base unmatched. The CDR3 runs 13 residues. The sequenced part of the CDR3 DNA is TGCGCCAGCAGCTTGGTGGGGGGGGAGACC. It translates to CASSLVGGET. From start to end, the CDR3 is CASSLVGGETQYF. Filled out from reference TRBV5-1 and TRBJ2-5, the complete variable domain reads KAGVTQTPRYLIKTRGQQVTLSCSPISGHRSVSWYQQTPGQGLQFLFEYFSETQRNKGNFPGRFSGRQFSNSRSEMNVSTLELGDSALYLCASSLVGGETQYFGPGTRLLVL.

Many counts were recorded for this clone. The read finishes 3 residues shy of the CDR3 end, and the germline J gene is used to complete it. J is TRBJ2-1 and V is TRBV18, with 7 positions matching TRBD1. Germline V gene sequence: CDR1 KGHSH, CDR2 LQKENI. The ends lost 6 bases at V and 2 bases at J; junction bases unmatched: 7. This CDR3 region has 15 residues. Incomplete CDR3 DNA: TGTGCCAGCTCGCCGCCGGGACAGACCTACAATGAG. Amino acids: CASSPPGQTYNE. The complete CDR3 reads CASSPPGQTYNEQFF.

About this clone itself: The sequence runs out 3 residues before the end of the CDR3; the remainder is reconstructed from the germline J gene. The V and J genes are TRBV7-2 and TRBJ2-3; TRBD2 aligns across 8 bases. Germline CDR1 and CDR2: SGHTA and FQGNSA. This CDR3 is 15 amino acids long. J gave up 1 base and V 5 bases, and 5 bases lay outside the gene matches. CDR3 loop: CASSPLLAGTDTQYF. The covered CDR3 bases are TGTGCCAGCAGCCCATTACTAGCGGGCACAGATACG. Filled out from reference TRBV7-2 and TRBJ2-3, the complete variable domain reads GAGVSQSPSNKVTEKGKDVELRCDPISGHTALYWYRQSLGQGLEFLIYFQGNSAPDKSGLPSDRFSAERTGGSVSTLTIQRTQQEDSAVYLCASSPLLAGTDTQYFGPGTRLTVL.

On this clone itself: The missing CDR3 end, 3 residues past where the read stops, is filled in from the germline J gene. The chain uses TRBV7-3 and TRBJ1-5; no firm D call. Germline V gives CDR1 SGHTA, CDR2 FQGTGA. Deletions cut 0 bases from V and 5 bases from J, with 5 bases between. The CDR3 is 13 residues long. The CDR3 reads CASSLTRDQPQHF. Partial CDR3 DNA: TGTGCCAGCAGCTTAACTCGTGATCAGCCC.

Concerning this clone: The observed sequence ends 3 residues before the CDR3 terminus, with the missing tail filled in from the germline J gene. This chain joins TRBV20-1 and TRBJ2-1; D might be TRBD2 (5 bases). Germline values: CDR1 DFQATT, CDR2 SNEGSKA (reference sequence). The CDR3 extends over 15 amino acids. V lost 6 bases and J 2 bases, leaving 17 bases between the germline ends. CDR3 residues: CSADPPLVPYNEQFF. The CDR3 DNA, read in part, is TGCAGTGCCGACCCCCCACTAGTCCCCTACAATGAG.

CDR3 region: CASSPSGQVYNEQFF. The CDR3 DNA, read in part, is TGTGCCAGCTCACCATCGGGACAGGTCTACAATGAG. This chain connects TRBV18 to TRBJ2-1; 8 positions agree with TRBD1. Sequencing ends 3 residues short of the CDR3 end; the germline J gene provides the rest. This CDR3 is 15 amino acids long. Germline V gives CDR1 KGHSH, CDR2 LQKENI. Trimming cost V 2 bases and J 3 bases; bases outside gene matches: 3.

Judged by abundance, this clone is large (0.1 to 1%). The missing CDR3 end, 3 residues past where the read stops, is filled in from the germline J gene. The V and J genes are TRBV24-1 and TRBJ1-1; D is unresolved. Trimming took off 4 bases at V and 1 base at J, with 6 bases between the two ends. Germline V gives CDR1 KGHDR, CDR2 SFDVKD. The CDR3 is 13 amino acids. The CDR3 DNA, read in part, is TGTGCCACCAGTGACCTATGGAACACTGAA. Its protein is CATSDLWNTE. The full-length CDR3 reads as CATSDLWNTEAFF.